This T cell receptor beta chain was recovered during a study of T cell responses to AZD1222 COVID-19 vaccine. TCRdb's copy holds only in-frame clones and misses some; the assay was immunoSEQ multiplex PCR. The table lists around 92,000 clones, about nine tenths of them singletons. A note on this clone: The target antigen is unknown.

Germline-derived CDR1 and CDR2 are LNHDA and SQIVND (reference sequence). V was pared by 5 bases and J by 5 bases, with 6 bases of the junction left unmatched. The CDR3 sequence is 14 residues long. General study results and limits: A mostly white British donor set with more females was recruited, and clonal diversity was possibly underestimated. Nearly half of unique spike-specific TCRs reportedly avoided B.1.351 and B.1.1.7 mutated regions.

The receptor was isolated from an adult in good health. Sequencing was performed on peripheral blood, taken on day 0 of AZD1222 vaccination. The chain couples TRBV19 to TRBJ2-7, with 10 bases identical to TRBD1. Here the CDR3 DNA reads TGTGCCAGTAGTTCCGGGACAGGGGAGGACGAGCAGTACTTC. It encodes CASSSGTGEDEQYF. The variable domain in full, with the rest retrieved from reference TRBV19 and TRBJ2-7, is DGGITQSPKYLFRKEGQNVTLSCEQNLNHDAMYWYRQDPGQGLRLIYYSQIVNDFQKGDIAEGYSVSREKKESFPLTVTSAQKNPTAFYLCASSSGTGEDEQYFGPGTRLTVT.